The 5 T cell receptor beta chains below come from one sample, sequenced in a study of immune evolution from preneoplasia to lung adenocarcinoma (dated by TCRdb to about 2021). The library was built by means of the immunoSEQ multiplex PCR assay. TCRdb carries this immuneACCESS record with in-frame sequences only. Its versions omit some clonotypes, under half of them owing to an unresolved V gene in the studies checked, with the rest unexplained. The sample yields about 5,000 clones; 83% were counted once. The top ten hold under 4% of the sample. The specimen was FFPE minimally invasive lung adenocarcinoma tissue. Reading the label with the study, this specimen's cell subset or site is: micro-invasive lung adenocarcinoma (MIA). The source of these receptors is a person aged 60-79 years with lung adenocarcinoma.

This chain uses TRBV11-1 with TRBJ2-3; TRBD2 matches 14 bases. Germline assignment: CDR1 SGHAT and CDR2 FQDESV (reference sequence). The J segment lost 2 bases and the V segment lost 7 bases, leaving 8 bases of the junction unmatched. This CDR3 has 17 residues. The CDR3 DNA is TGTGCCAGCAACCAGGGACTAGCGGGGGAAGTCACAGATACGCAGTATTTT. Its protein product is CASNQGLAGEVTDTQYF. Variable domain in full (rest from reference TRBV11-1 and TRBJ2-3): EAEVAQSPRYKITEKSQAVAFWCDPISGHATLYWYRQILGQGPELLVQFQDESVVDDSQLPKDRFSAERLKGVDSTLKIQPAELGDSAMYLCASNQGLAGEVTDTQYFGPGTRLTVL.

This clone was observed a few times. The chain carries TRBV19 and TRBJ1-4; D ambiguous. The germline CDR1 and CDR2 sequences are LNHDA and SQIVND (reference sequence). Deletions cut 8 bases from V and 12 bases from J, with 22 bases between. The CDR3 contains 14 residues. The CDR3 coding sequence is TGTGCCAGTGTACCGACATCGCGGACGGACCAACTGTTTTTT. It is translated as CASVPTSRTDQLFF.

The chain recombines TRBV5-5 with TRBJ1-1; D call uncertain. The V gene lost 3 bases and the J gene lost 4 bases, with 10 bases spanning the gap. The CDR3 length is 13 residues. Per germline, CDR1 SGHKS and CDR2 YYEKEE (reference sequence). The CDR3 region has the DNA TGTGCCAGCAGCTACCCGGGTCTCACTGAAGCTTTCTTT. This sequence encodes CASSYPGLTEAFF.

The chain has TRBV4-3 and TRBJ2-5; 7 positions agree with TRBD2. The V gene end was trimmed by 0 bases and the J gene end by 5 bases; junction bases not matched to a gene: 9. Germline V CDR1 and CDR2: LGHNA, YSLEER. CDR3 length equals 16 residues. This CDR3 reads CASSQDLASGVETQYF. CDR3 nucleotide sequence: TGCGCCAGCAGCCAAGATCTGGCCAGCGGGGTGGAGACCCAGTACTTC.

This chain joins TRBV28 and TRBJ1-2, with D possibly matching TRBD1 (5 bases). Per germline, CDR1 MDHEN and CDR2 SYDVKM. Trimming left V 6 bases short and J 0 bases short, with 14 bases between. There are 15 residues in the CDR3. The CDR3 loop reads CASRDGQSTNYGYTF. In nucleotides, the CDR3 is TGTGCCAGCAGGGACGGACAATCTACTAACTATGGCTACACCTTC.